The clone carrying this T cell receptor beta chain was seen ten or more times. Its matching antigen is unknown. CDR1 is MGHDK and CDR2 is SYGVNS in the germline V gene. The CDR3 spans 14 residues. Trimming took 2 bases from V and 3 from J, leaving 8 bases between them. The sample comes from a study of metastatic and nonmetastatic thyroid tumors. Study-wide background: Repertoires were compared across blood and tumor or nodule tissue from malignant and benign thyroid patients.

Among the patients, none had received any treatment before thyroid surgery. Study-wide results and limits: In blood and tumor, TCR beta diversity was reportedly significantly higher in malignant thyroid tumors than in benign nodules.

As originally analysed: The study's classifier, a distant-metastasis tool for papillary thyroid cancer, was built using CDR3 differences across clinicopathological groups. TCRdb re-analyzed the PCR reads using MiXCR. The authors' filters were not applied to this entry. Of 25,000 or so clones listed, roughly 15% were seen once; the top ten hold approximately 15%. Sequencing was performed on blood. This TCR was sampled from a male donor with papillary thyroid cancer or a benign thyroid nodule (not recorded which). Some clones in this sample may be carry-over from other donors' samples. V and J are TRBV25-1 and TRBJ2-4, with no clear D. Here the CDR3 reads CASSEQVNKNIQYF. The CDR3 DNA sequence: TGTGCCAGCAGTGAACAGGTCAACAAAAACATTCAGTACTTC.